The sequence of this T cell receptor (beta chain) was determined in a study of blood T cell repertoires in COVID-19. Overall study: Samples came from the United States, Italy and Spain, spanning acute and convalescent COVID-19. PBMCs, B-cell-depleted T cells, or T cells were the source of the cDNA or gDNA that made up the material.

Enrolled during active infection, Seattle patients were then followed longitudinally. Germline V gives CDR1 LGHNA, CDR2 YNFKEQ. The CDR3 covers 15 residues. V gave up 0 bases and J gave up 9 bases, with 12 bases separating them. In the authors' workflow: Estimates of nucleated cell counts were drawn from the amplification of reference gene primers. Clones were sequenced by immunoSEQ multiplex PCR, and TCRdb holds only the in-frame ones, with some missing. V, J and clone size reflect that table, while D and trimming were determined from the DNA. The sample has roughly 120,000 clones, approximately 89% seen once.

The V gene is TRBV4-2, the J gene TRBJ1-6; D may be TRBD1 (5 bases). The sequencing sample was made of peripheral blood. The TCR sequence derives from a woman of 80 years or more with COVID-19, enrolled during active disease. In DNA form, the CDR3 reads TGTGCCAGCAGCCAAGATATAGGGGTCGGTTCACCCCTCCACTTT. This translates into CASSQDIGVGSPLHF.